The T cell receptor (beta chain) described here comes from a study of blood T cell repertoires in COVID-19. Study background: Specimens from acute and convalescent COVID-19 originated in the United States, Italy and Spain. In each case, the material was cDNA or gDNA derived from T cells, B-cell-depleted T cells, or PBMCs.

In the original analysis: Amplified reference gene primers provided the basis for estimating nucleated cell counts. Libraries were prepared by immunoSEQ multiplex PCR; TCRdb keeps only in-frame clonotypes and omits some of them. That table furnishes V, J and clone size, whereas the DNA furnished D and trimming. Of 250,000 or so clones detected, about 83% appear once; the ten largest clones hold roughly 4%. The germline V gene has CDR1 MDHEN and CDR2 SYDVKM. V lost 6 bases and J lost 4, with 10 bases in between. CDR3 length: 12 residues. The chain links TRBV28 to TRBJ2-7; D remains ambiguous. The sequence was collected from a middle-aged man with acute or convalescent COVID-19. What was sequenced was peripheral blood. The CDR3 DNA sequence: TGTGCCAGCAGCCATAACCGGTACGAGCAGTACTTC. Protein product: CASSHNRYEQYF.